One sample yielded the 21 T cell receptor beta chains listed below, sequenced in a study of shared clonotypes between healthy human individuals (dated by TCRdb to 2020 to 2022). The method behind the library was the immunoSEQ multiplex PCR assay. TCRdb carries this immuneACCESS record with in-frame sequences only. Its versions omit some clonotypes, under half of them owing to an unresolved V gene in the studies checked, with the rest unexplained. This sample comprises around 1.6 million clones, approximately 98% of them detected only once. In total, the top ten clones hold around 0.45% of the sample. Specimen: naive CD4+ T cells sorted from blood. In the paper's terms, the cell subset or site label means: CD45RA+ positively selected. These receptors came from a man aged 30 to 45 in good health.

The chain employs TRBV10-2 and TRBJ2-5; no clear D. Germline V gene lookup returns CDR1 WSHSY and CDR2 SAAADI. There are 14 residues in the CDR3. The V gene lost 2 bases and the J gene lost 3 bases, with 10 bases spanning the gap. The CDR3 reads CASSEEKIKETQYF. CDR3 DNA: TGCGCCAGCAGTGAGGAGAAGATAAAAGAGACCCAGTACTTC.

The rearrangement joins TRBV27 to TRBJ2-1; a weak D match, TRBD2 (6 bases). This CDR3 is built from 16 residues. Germline lookup yields CDR1 MNHEY and CDR2 SMNVEV (reference sequence). The germline V and J ends were trimmed by 0 bases and 0 bases, with 9 bases remaining between them. The CDR3 DNA reads as TGTGCCAGCAGTTTATCGGGGAGGAACTCCTACAATGAGCAGTTCTTC. It codes for CASSLSGRNSYNEQFF.

This clone was seen only once. The chain joins TRBV7-8 to TRBJ1-2; unclear D gene. V was shortened by 5 bases and J by 8 bases, with 18 bases between the two germline ends. The CDR3 runs 14 residues. Looked up from germline, CDR1 is SGHVS and CDR2 is FQNEAQ. Here the CDR3 DNA reads TGTGCCAGCAGCACCCATATTGGGGTTCGGGGCTACACCTTC. It yields the protein CASSTHIGVRGYTF.

The rearrangement uses TRBV11-2 and TRBJ2-1, with 9 bases aligning to TRBD1. The V segment lost 5 bases and the J segment 7 bases; nucleotides outside the gene matches: 12. This CDR3 contains 16 residues. CDR1 and CDR2 (germline): SGHAT, FQNNGV. As DNA, the CDR3 is TGTGCCAGCAGCGACGTGGGGGACAGGGTCTGGAATGAGCAGTTCTTC. Its protein product is CASSDVGDRVWNEQFF. Using reference TRBV11-2 and TRBJ2-1 for the parts outside the CDR3, the full variable domain is EAGVAQSPRYKIIEKRQSVAFWCNPISGHATLYWYQQILGQGPKLLIQFQNNGVVDDSQLPKDRFSAERLKGVDSTLKIQPAKLEDSAVYLCASSDVGDRVWNEQFFGPGTRLTVL.

Details on this clone: This sample also contains other DNA sequences that code for the same CDR3. The chain joins TRBV18 to TRBJ2-5; possibly TRBD1 or TRBD2 for D (5 bases each). The V gene's germline CDR1 is KGHSH and CDR2 LQKENI. The CDR3 is made up of 13 amino acids. Trimming took off 3 bases at V and 2 bases at J, with 7 bases between the two ends. The chain's CDR3 is CASSPGPQETQYF. Here the CDR3 DNA reads TGTGCCAGCTCACCGGGACCTCAAGAGACCCAGTACTTC.

The chain joins TRBV29-1 to TRBJ2-7; D perhaps matches TRBD1 (5 bases). Germline lookup yields CDR1 SQVTM and CDR2 ANQGSEA. V was pared by 5 bases and J by 2 bases, with 13 bases between. The CDR3 contains 13 residues. As DNA, the CDR3 is TGCAGCGTTCAGGGAATGAGGCCCTACGAGCAGTACTTC. This translates into CSVQGMRPYEQYF.

The chain couples TRBV5-1 to TRBJ2-7; no reliable D call. Germline V gene sequence: CDR1 SGHRS, CDR2 YFSETQ. The V gene lost 3 bases and the J gene lost 12 bases, with 22 bases spanning the gap. The length of the CDR3 is 14 residues. CDR3 region: CASSSTSPTDGLYF. The CDR3 DNA sequence: TGCGCCAGCAGCTCCACCTCCCCGACTGACGGTCTGTACTTC.

The chain employs TRBV11-2 and TRBJ2-7; TRBD1 aligns across 11 bases. The germline V gene encodes CDR1 SGHAT and CDR2 FQNNGV. Unmatched junction bases numbered 7, after V lost 6 bases and J lost 3 bases. The length of the CDR3 is 15 residues. This CDR3 reads CASSRTGTGGYEQYF. For the CDR3, the DNA is TGTGCCAGCAGTCGAACCGGGACAGGGGGCTACGAGCAGTACTTC.

The V call is TRBV28, the J call TRBJ2-7, with 7 bases matching TRBD1. The CDR3 is 13 amino acids. Germline CDR1 and CDR2: MDHEN and SYDVKM. The J segment lost 2 bases and the V segment lost 6 bases, leaving 4 bases of the junction unmatched. CDR3 DNA: TGTGCCAGCAGGCTCGGACAGGCCTACGAGCAGTACTTC. Protein sequence: CASRLGQAYEQYF.

The chain carries TRBV6-1 and TRBJ1-1; no definite D call. CDR1 is MNHNS and CDR2 is SASEGT in the germline V gene. Trimming pared 6 bases from V and 0 bases from J, leaving 11 bases between. The CDR3 loop spans 14 amino acids. The DNA of the CDR3 is TGTGCCAGCAGCGCAGGACTTATGAACACTGAAGCTTTCTTT. It yields the protein CASSAGLMNTEAFF.

J is TRBJ1-1 and V is TRBV18; perhaps TRBD1 as D (6 bases). Germline CDR1 reads KGHSH; CDR2 reads LQKENI. The CDR3 runs to 15 residues. V dropped 4 bases and J dropped 7 bases, with 19 bases sitting between them. The CDR3 DNA follows: TGTGCCAGCTCACAACCCGGGGGCAGTGTCGTTGAAGCTTTCTTT. Amino acids: CASSQPGGSVVEAFF.

The chain recombines TRBV11-1 with TRBJ2-7; 8 bases match TRBD1. V trimming: 1 base; J trimming: 4 bases; junction bases outside the gene matches: 3. CDR1 and CDR2 (germline): SGHAT, FQDESV (reference sequence). The CDR3 sequence is 14 residues long. The CDR3 protein is CASSLGQGAYEQYF. CDR3 in DNA: TGTGCCAGCAGCTTAGGTCAGGGGGCGTACGAGCAGTACTTC.

The rearrangement joins TRBV5-4 to TRBJ1-1; weak D call: TRBD1 (6 bases). The CDR3 is 15 amino acids. Germline V gives CDR1 SGHNT, CDR2 YYREEE (reference sequence). V lost 4 bases and J 7 bases, leaving 20 bases between the germline ends. The CDR3 protein is CASSPGGGVPLEAFF. The CDR3 DNA is TGTGCCAGCAGCCCGGGAGGGGGGGTGCCTCTTGAAGCTTTCTTT.

The CDR3 loop reads CASSLPPGANTYEQYF. The CDR3 DNA reads TGTGCCAGCAGCTTACCCCCCGGAGCGAACACGTACGAGCAGTACTTC. V is TRBV7-2 and J is TRBJ2-7; no clear D. The CDR3 length is 16 residues. Per germline, CDR1 SGHTA and CDR2 FQGNSA. The V end lost 2 bases, the J end lost 4 bases, and 18 bases lay between the germline ends.

In nucleotides, the CDR3 is TGCGCCAGCAGTCAGGAAAGCGGGAGAGGGACAGATACGCAGTATTTT. This gives the protein CASSQESGRGTDTQYF. The rearrangement uses TRBV5-1 and TRBJ2-3; 8 positions match TRBD2. From germline, CDR1 is SGHRS and CDR2 YFSETQ. V shed 5 bases, J shed 3 bases, and the junction held 11 bases outside the gene matches. This CDR3 region has 16 residues. Complete variable domain (other parts from reference TRBV5-1 and TRBJ2-3): KAGVTQTPRYLIKTRGQQVTLSCSPISGHRSVSWYQQTPGQGLQFLFEYFSETQRNKGNFPGRFSGRQFSNSRSEMNVSTLELGDSALYLCASSQESGRGTDTQYFGPGTRLTVL.

The V call is TRBV9, the J call TRBJ2-2; D ambiguous. The V gene's germline CDR1 is SGDLS and CDR2 YYNGEE. The CDR3 sequence is 13 residues long. The V gene lost 4 bases and the J gene lost 2 bases, with 6 bases spanning the gap. CDR3 coding DNA: TGTGCCAGCAGCCGACCTAACACCGGGGAGCTGTTTTTT. Protein: CASSRPNTGELFF.

The chain couples TRBV4-3 to TRBJ2-5; tentative D call: TRBD2 (7 bases). Looked up from germline, CDR1 is LGHNA and CDR2 is YSLEER. CDR3 length: 15 residues. The germline V and J ends were trimmed by 0 bases and 5 bases, with 13 bases remaining between them. As DNA, the CDR3 is TGCGCCAGCAGCCAAGAGGGGGGGCGCGGGGAGACCCAGTACTTC. Amino acid sequence: CASSQEGGRGETQYF.

This clone was seen a single time. This sequence joins TRBV10-1 and TRBJ2-5; TRBD1 matches 8 bases. Germline lookup yields CDR1 WNHNN and CDR2 SYGVQD (reference sequence). The V segment lost 5 bases and the J segment 5 bases; nucleotides outside the gene matches: 7. The length of the CDR3 is 14 residues. CDR3 sequence (DNA): TGCGCCAGCAGTACTTCAACAGGGGGTGAGACCCAGTACTTC. The encoded protein is CASSTSTGGETQYF.

The V and J genes are TRBV28 and TRBJ2-5, with a tentative D call TRBD1 (6 bases). Trimming took 4 bases from V and 6 from J, leaving 18 bases between them. Per germline, CDR1 MDHEN and CDR2 SYDVKM. The length of the CDR3 is 15 residues. In DNA, the CDR3 is TGTGCCAGCAGTTCGCACAGGGTTTTATCAAAGACCCAGTACTTC. As protein: CASSSHRVLSKTQYF.

As regards this clone: Additional DNA sequences in this sample encode the identical CDR3. The V call is TRBV5-1, the J call TRBJ2-5, with 14 bases that match TRBD2. V gave up 2 bases and J gave up 3 bases; unmatched junction bases: 3. Germline V lookup: CDR1 SGHRS, CDR2 YFSETQ. The CDR3 runs 16 residues. The CDR3 coding sequence is TGCGCCAGCAGCTTAGGGGGACTAGCGGGAGAAGAGACCCAGTACTTC. It specifies CASSLGGLAGEETQYF.

The chain has TRBV7-8 and TRBJ2-5; tentatively, D is TRBD1 or TRBD2 (6 bases each). Trimming removed 7 bases at V and 5 bases at J, with 20 bases between. This CDR3 spans 15 amino acids. Looked up from germline, CDR1 is SGHVS and CDR2 is FQNEAQ. The CDR3 sequence is CASTRSRGPQETQYF. CDR3 nucleotides: TGTGCCAGCACCCGGTCCCGGGGGCCTCAGGAGACCCAGTACTTC. Based on the CDR3 plus reference TRBV7-8 and TRBJ2-5, the full variable domain is GAGVSQSPRYKVAKRGQDVALRCDPISGHVSLFWYQQALGQGPEFLTYFQNEAQLDKSGLPSDRFFAERPEGSVSTLKIQRTQQEDSAVYLCASTRSRGPQETQYFGPGTRLLVL.